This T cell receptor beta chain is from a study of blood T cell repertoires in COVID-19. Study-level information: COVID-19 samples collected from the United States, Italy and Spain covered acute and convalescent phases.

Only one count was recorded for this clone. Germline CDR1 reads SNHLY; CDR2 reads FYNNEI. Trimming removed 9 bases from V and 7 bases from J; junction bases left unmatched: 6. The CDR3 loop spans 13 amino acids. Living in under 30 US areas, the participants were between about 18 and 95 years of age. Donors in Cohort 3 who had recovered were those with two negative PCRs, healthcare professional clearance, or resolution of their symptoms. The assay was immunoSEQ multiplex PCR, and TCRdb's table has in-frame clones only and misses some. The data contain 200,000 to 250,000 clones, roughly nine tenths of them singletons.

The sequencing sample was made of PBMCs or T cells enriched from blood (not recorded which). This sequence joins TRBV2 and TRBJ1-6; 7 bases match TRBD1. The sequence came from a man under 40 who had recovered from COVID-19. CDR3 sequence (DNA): TGTGCCAGGGGTAACAGGGGAAATTCACCCCTCCACTTT. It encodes CARGNRGNSPLHF.